This TCR beta chain was recorded in a study of T cell repertoires in ileal Crohn's disease. Study information: About half of patients got postoperative therapy: about ten thiopurines, approximately 18 anti-TNF.

Germline lookup yields CDR1 SGHTS and CDR2 YDEGEE. This CDR3 spans 13 amino acids. Trimming pared 2 bases from V and 5 bases from J, leaving 10 bases between. Libraries were prepared by immunoSEQ multiplex PCR; TCRdb keeps only in-frame clonotypes and omits some of them. The repertoire holds about 14,000 clones, with about 82% as singletons. Patients were adults with ileal or ileocolonic Crohn's disease needing resection. This clonotype was sampled from an adult with Crohn's disease. Input material: ileal tissue. This chain connects TRBV5-8 to TRBJ1-1; TRBD1 might be the D (5 bases). The CDR3 here is CASSFDRGTEAFF. DNA for the CDR3: TGTGCCAGCAGCTTTGACCGGGGGACTGAAGCTTTCTTT.